The 21 T cell receptor beta chains below come from one sample, sequenced in a study of cytomegalovirus exposure and HLA in healthy donors. Vbeta (60) and Jbeta (13) primers were used in the PCR. Some clones are missing from TCRdb's copy, which holds only in-frame ones; the method was immunoSEQ multiplex PCR. The sample holds about 170,000 clones, 70% to 90% seen once. The sequenced material came from PBMCs. The source of these receptors is a male donor in good health and CMV-seronegative.

V usage is TRBV18 and J usage is TRBJ2-5; no definite D call. CDR3 size: 17 residues. Germline assignment: CDR1 KGHSH and CDR2 LQKENI. Trimming took off 2 bases at V and 2 bases at J, with 18 bases between the two ends. The CDR3, as DNA: TGTGCCAGCTCACCATCGAACTTGGCGGCCTTTCAAGAGACCCAGTACTTC. This gives the protein CASSPSNLAAFQETQYF.

The V and J genes are TRBV28 and TRBJ2-3; no reliable D call. CDR1 and CDR2 (germline): MDHEN, SYDVKM. V lost 3 bases and J 3 bases, leaving 4 bases between the germline ends. CDR3 size: 12 residues. This CDR3 reads CASSFNTDTQYF. The CDR3 nucleotides read TGTGCCAGCAGTTTTAATACAGATACGCAGTATTTT.

The chain is built from TRBV15 and TRBJ2-4, with TRBD1 identical over 8 bases. Per the germline V gene, CDR1 is LNHNV and CDR2 is YYDKDF (reference sequence). The CDR3 is 17 residues long. J was trimmed by 4 bases and V by 3 bases; bases with no gene match: 11. The CDR3 DNA reads TGTGCCACCAGCAGGATAAACCTTGGACAGGGAAAAAACATTCAGTACTTC. Protein product: CATSRINLGQGKNIQYF.

This clone was recorded only once. The J gene is TRBJ2-1, the V gene TRBV28; 10 nucleotides agree with TRBD2. From germline, CDR1 is MDHEN and CDR2 SYDVKM. The CDR3 is 15 residues long. Trimming cost V 3 bases and J 9 bases; bases outside gene matches: 8. CDR3 protein: CASSFGLAGVSEQFF. The CDR3 DNA follows: TGTGCCAGCAGTTTCGGGCTAGCGGGAGTCAGTGAGCAGTTCTTC.

This clone was detected only once. The rearrangement uses TRBV19 and TRBJ1-5; 7 nucleotides match TRBD1. Germline CDR1 reads LNHDA; CDR2 reads SQIVND (reference sequence). CDR3 length equals 16 residues. The V and J ends lost 2 bases and 3 bases, in that order; junction bases with no gene match: 7. The CDR3 DNA is TGTGCCAGTAGTATATCGACAGGGTCCCCCAATCAGCCCCAGCATTTT. Translated, it gives CASSISTGSPNQPQHF.

V and J are TRBV28 and TRBJ2-7; 9 bases are a match to TRBD1. The CDR3 totals 13 residues. Trimming removed 5 bases from V and 5 bases from J; junction bases left unmatched: 4. Per germline, CDR1 MDHEN and CDR2 SYDVKM. CDR3 residues: CASSLQGAHEQYF. The CDR3 DNA reads as TGTGCCAGCAGTCTACAGGGGGCTCACGAGCAGTACTTC.

V is TRBV6-6 and J is TRBJ2-2, with 7 nucleotides matching TRBD1. The CDR3 has 14 residues. CDR1 MNHNY and CDR2 SVGAGI come from the germline V gene (reference sequence). J was trimmed by 0 bases and V by 10 bases; bases with no gene match: 5. CDR3 region: CAIRQGPNTGELFF. In DNA form, the CDR3 reads TGTGCCATACGACAGGGCCCGAACACCGGGGAGCTGTTTTTT.

The chain recombines TRBV5-4 with TRBJ2-7; the D gene is possibly TRBD1 (5 bases). V lost 1 base to trimming and J lost 6 bases, with 11 bases between them. Germline-derived CDR1 and CDR2 are SGHNT and YYREEE (reference sequence). This CDR3 contains 13 residues. CDR3 amino acids: CASSLQGSTEQYF. As DNA, the CDR3 is TGTGCCAGCAGCTTGCAGGGCTCTACCGAGCAGTACTTC. The full variable domain, rest sourced from reference TRBV5-4 and TRBJ2-7, is ETGVTQSPTHLIKTRGQQVTLRCSSQSGHNTVSWYQQALGQGPQFIFQYYREEENGRGNFPPRFSGLQFPNYSSELNVNALELDDSALYLCASSLQGSTEQYFGPGTRLTVT.

J is TRBJ2-1 and V is TRBV19; the D is unclear. Germline CDR1 and CDR2: LNHDA and SQIVND (reference sequence). The length of the CDR3 is 11 residues. Trimming removed 5 bases at V and 5 bases at J, with 4 bases between. The CDR3, as DNA: TGTGCCAGTAGTCGGGACAATGAGCAGTTCTTC. This codes for CASSRDNEQFF.

The CDR3 DNA reads as TGCAGCGCCGGACAGGTGAGCACAGATACGCAGTATTTT. Amino acid sequence: CSAGQVSTDTQYF. The rearrangement links TRBV29-1 to TRBJ2-3; 7 bases agree with TRBD1. Losses at the gene ends were 7 bases for V and 0 bases for J; bases not matched to a gene: 4. The germline V gene has CDR1 SQVTM and CDR2 ANQGSEA. This CDR3 is built from 13 residues.

This clone was detected only a few times. The chain recombines TRBV5-8 with TRBJ2-1; 7 bases fit TRBD2. This CDR3 has 14 residues. V gave up 2 bases and J gave up 8 bases; unmatched junction bases: 7. Per germline, CDR1 SGHTS and CDR2 YDEGEE. The CDR3 spells CASSFRAGMYEQFF. The DNA for the CDR3 is TGTGCCAGCAGCTTCCGAGCGGGGATGTATGAGCAGTTCTTC.

The genes are TRBV30 and TRBJ2-5; D is unresolved. The assigned J gene may be wrong: the sequence end matches TRBJ2-7 better. The CDR3 contains 11 residues. The germline gives CDR1 GTSNPN, CDR2 SVGIG (reference sequence). The CDR3 DNA is TGTGCCTGGAGTCCTCGCTACGAGCAGTACTTC. It yields the protein CAWSPRYEQYF.

The chain combines TRBV30 with TRBJ2-3; 9 bases agree with TRBD2. Germline CDR1 and CDR2: GTSNPN and SVGIG (reference sequence). The CDR3 runs to 17 residues. V was clipped by 2 bases and J by 1 base; unmatched bases: 10. The CDR3 here is CAWSRPAGGLGTDTQYF. In DNA form, the CDR3 reads TGTGCCTGGAGTAGGCCTGCGGGAGGGTTGGGCACAGATACGCAGTATTTT.

The chain carries TRBV6-5 and TRBJ2-7, with D hard to call. The length of the CDR3 is 13 residues. V dropped 6 bases and J dropped 2 bases, with 11 bases sitting between them. Germline CDR1 reads MNHEY; CDR2 reads SVGAGI. The CDR3 sequence is CASRSTATYEQYF. The CDR3 DNA follows: TGTGCCAGCAGGTCCACTGCGACCTACGAGCAGTACTTC.

The V gene is TRBV7-8, the J gene TRBJ1-5; TRBD1 might be the D (5 bases). CDR1 is SGHVS, CDR2 FQNEAQ, per germline. Trimming left V 4 bases short and J 7 bases short, with 23 bases between. The CDR3 runs to 17 residues. CDR3 amino acids: CASSSQGPQAFEQPQHF. The CDR3, as DNA: TGTGCCAGCAGCTCCCAAGGACCACAGGCGTTCGAGCAGCCCCAGCATTTT. The full variable domain, its missing parts supplied by reference TRBV7-8 and TRBJ1-5, is GAGVSQSPRYKVAKRGQDVALRCDPISGHVSLFWYQQALGQGPEFLTYFQNEAQLDKSGLPSDRFFAERPEGSVSTLKIQRTQQEDSAVYLCASSSQGPQAFEQPQHFGDGTRLSIL.

This clone was detected a few times. The CDR3 bases are TGTGCCAGCAGCGTAGTACAGGAAACTGAAGCTTTCTTT. It translates to CASSVVQETEAFF. V and J are TRBV9 and TRBJ1-1, with D tentatively TRBD1 (5 bases). The V end was cut by 0 bases, the J end by 5 bases, with 8 bases between. CDR3 size: 13 residues. Germline V lookup: CDR1 SGDLS, CDR2 YYNGEE.

The chain employs TRBV7-2 and TRBJ2-7; 8 bases map to TRBD1. The CDR3 is made up of 14 amino acids. Unmatched junction bases numbered 5, after V lost 4 bases and J lost 3 bases. CDR1 is SGHTA and CDR2 is FQGNSA in the germline V gene. CDR3 DNA: TGTGCCAGCAGCTCGATAACAGGGGGCTACGAGCAGTACTTC. Protein sequence: CASSSITGGYEQYF.

The gene calls are TRBV5-6 and TRBJ2-5; tentative D call: TRBD2 (6 bases). TRBJ2-7 matches the DNA end more closely, so the J call is doubtful. CDR3 length: 19 residues. Germline CDR1 SGHDT, CDR2 YYEEEE. Here the CDR3 reads CASSLAGGPLVRSSYEQYF. The CDR3 DNA follows: TGTGCCAGCAGCTTGGCCGGAGGGCCCCTTGTCCGCAGCTCCTACGAGCAGTACTTC.

V and J are TRBV6-5 and TRBJ2-7, with 8 nucleotides matching TRBD2. Germline values: CDR1 MNHEY, CDR2 SVGAGI. The V gene end was trimmed by 2 bases and the J gene end by 4 bases; junction bases not matched to a gene: 10. The CDR3 loop spans 16 amino acids. CDR3 amino acids: CASSYAMISGVYEQYF. The CDR3 nucleotides read TGTGCCAGCAGTTACGCAATGATTAGCGGGGTTTACGAGCAGTACTTC.

CDR3 in amino acids: CASSWDRGGTEAFF. In DNA, the CDR3 is TGTGCCAGCAGCTGGGACAGGGGAGGCACTGAAGCTTTCTTT. The gene calls are TRBV11-1 and TRBJ1-1; TRBD1 matches 10 bases. The CDR3 is 14 amino acids. Per germline, CDR1 SGHAT and CDR2 FQDESV (reference sequence). J gave up 4 bases and V 4 bases, and 3 bases lay outside the gene matches.

The chain employs TRBV7-3 and TRBJ2-5, with 9 bases aligning to TRBD2. The CDR3 length is 16 residues. With V trimmed by 1 base and J by 4 bases, 7 bases remained unmatched. Germline V lookup: CDR1 SGHTA, CDR2 FQGTGA. The CDR3 reads CASSLNPSGKVETQYF. The CDR3 DNA sequence: TGTGCCAGCAGCTTAAATCCTAGCGGGAAGGTAGAGACCCAGTACTTC.